A selection of T cell receptor beta chains follows, all from one sample in a study of T cells in Graves' hyperthyroidism and ophthalmopathy. MiXCR was run by TCRdb on the multiplex PCR reads, yielding one entry per CDR3 protein. The sample includes approximately 570,000 distinct CDR3 sequences, roughly 21% of them seen just once. Sequenced sample: blood. These receptors came from a middle-aged man with Graves' ophthalmopathy. The CDR3 runs from the conserved cysteine through the conserved F or W. The order of the fields is D gene, J gene, V gene, clone size, CDR3 protein, CDR3 DNA. The D gene is left open where the match is weak. Clone size is shown for a subset of rows, as once, few, many or a class of expanded clone.

D: TRBD1; J: TRBJ2-7; V: TRBV7-9; size: many; CDR3: CASSPRQGFTYEQYF; DNA: TGTGCCAGCAGCCCCCGACAGGGTTTCACCTACGAGCAGTACTTC
D: TRBD2; J: TRBJ2-2; V: TRBV11-2; size: few; CDR3: CASSLGKGAGGPGELFF; DNA: TGTGCCAGCAGCTTAGGGAAAGGAGCGGGAGGGCCCGGGGAGCTGTTTTTT
D: .; J: TRBJ2-7; V: TRBV30; size: .; CDR3: CAWRSTATGRGHYEQYF; DNA: TGTGCCTGGAGGTCCACGGCCACAGGGCGGGGGCACTACGAGCAGTACTTC
D: .; J: TRBJ2-3; V: TRBV19; size: .; CDR3: CASSITASADTQYF; DNA: TGTGCCAGTAGTATAACGGCTAGCGCAGATACGCAGTATTTT
D: .; J: TRBJ2-4; V: TRBV4-1; size: few; CDR3: CASSLVAGARAKNIQYF; DNA: TGCGCCAGCAGCTTAGTCGCGGGGGCGAGAGCCAAAAACATTCAGTACTTC
D: TRBD2; J: TRBJ2-3; V: TRBV7-8; size: .; CDR3: CASSYPPSGREDTQYF; DNA: TGTGCCAGCAGCTACCCTCCTAGCGGGAGGGAAGATACGCAGTATTTT
D: .; J: TRBJ1-5; V: TRBV28; size: .; CDR3: CASSLYRGSKYQPQHF; DNA: TGTGCCAGCAGTTTATATAGGGGAAGCAAATATCAGCCCCAGCATTTT
D: TRBD2; J: TRBJ2-3; V: TRBV29-1; size: few; CDR3: CSLGLAGLRTDTQYF; DNA: TGCAGCCTCGGACTAGCGGGATTACGCACAGATACGCAGTATTTT
D: .; J: TRBJ1-5; V: TRBV7-2; size: many; CDR3: CASSFTGSNQPQHF; DNA: TGTGCCAGCAGCTTCACAGGTAGCAATCAGCCCCAGCATTTT
D: .; J: TRBJ1-1; V: TRBV12-3/TRBV12-4; size: many; CDR3: CASSRDLGVTEAFF; DNA: TGTGCCAGCAGTCGGGACCTAGGGGTCACTGAAGCTTTCTTT
D: .; J: TRBJ1-5; V: TRBV6-2/TRBV6-3; size: few; CDR3: CASSYSDGEYQPQHF; DNA: TGTGCCAGCAGTTACTCCGACGGGGAATATCAGCCCCAGCATTTT
D: .; J: TRBJ1-4; V: TRBV5-1; size: many; CDR3: CASSLGDSDEKLFF; DNA: TGCGCCAGCAGCTTGGGGGACTCGGATGAAAAACTGTTTTTT
D: .; J: TRBJ1-1; V: TRBV14; size: .; CDR3: CASSHTRNNTEAFF; DNA: TGTGCCAGCAGCCATACCAGAAACAACACTGAAGCTTTCTTT
D: TRBD2; J: TRBJ2-2; V: TRBV19; size: few; CDR3: CASIPGLAGTGELFF; DNA: TGTGCCAGTATCCCGGGACTAGCGGGAACCGGGGAGCTGTTTTTT
D: .; J: TRBJ2-7; V: TRBV4-2; size: .; CDR3: CASSQWRGDQEYF; DNA: TGTGCCAGCAGCCAGTGGCGGGGCGACCAGGAGTACTTC
D: TRBD2; J: TRBJ2-2; V: TRBV7-8; size: many; CDR3: CASSNSRGGPNTGELFF; DNA: TGTGCCAGCAGCAACTCCCGGGGGGGCCCGAACACCGGGGAGCTGTTTTTT
D: .; J: TRBJ1-2; V: TRBV6-5; size: .; CDR3: CASSYSDDGGYTF; DNA: TGTGCCAGCAGTTACTCTGACGATGGGGGCTACACCTTC
D: TRBD2; J: TRBJ2-1; V: TRBV20-1; size: .; CDR3: CSARLAGIFYNEQFF; DNA: TGCAGTGCTAGACTAGCGGGGATATTCTACAATGAGCAGTTCTTC
D: TRBD2; J: TRBJ2-3; V: TRBV13; size: few; CDR3: CASSLDLAGGSTQYF; DNA: TGTGCCAGCAGCTTAGATCTAGCGGGGGGATCGACGCAGTATTTT
D: .; J: TRBJ1-2; V: TRBV29-1; size: few; CDR3: CSVYRDGGSGYTF; DNA: TGCAGCGTTTACCGGGACGGAGGTTCGGGCTACACCTTC
D: .; J: TRBJ1-5; V: TRBV7-2; size: few; CDR3: CASSFRKNQPQHF; DNA: TGTGCCAGCAGCTTCAGGAAAAATCAGCCCCAGCATTTT
D: TRBD1; J: TRBJ1-1; V: TRBV6-4; size: many; CDR3: CASSKLPGQGAKSTEAFF; DNA: TGTGCCAGTTCCAAGTTGCCGGGACAGGGGGCGAAGAGCACTGAAGCTTTCTTT
D: .; J: TRBJ2-7; V: TRBV9; size: .; CDR3: CASSVGMFHEQYF; DNA: TGTGCCAGCAGCGTAGGAATGTTCCACGAGCAGTACTTC
D: .; J: TRBJ2-5; V: TRBV15; size: .; CDR3: CATSRMGQWETQYF; DNA: TGTGCCACCAGCAGAATGGGCCAATGGGAGACCCAGTACTTC
D: TRBD2; J: TRBJ2-7; V: TRBV18; size: many; CDR3: CASSPGSGRPYEQYF; DNA: TGTGCCAGCTCACCCGGTAGCGGGAGGCCCTACGAGCAGTACTTC
D: .; J: TRBJ1-1; V: TRBV9; size: .; CDR3: CASSLRGDGLNTEAFF; DNA: TGTGCCAGCAGTTTACGGGGGGACGGCCTGAACACTGAAGCTTTCTTT
D: .; J: TRBJ1-6; V: TRBV10-3; size: .; CDR3: CAISESSTRGANSPLHF; DNA: TGTGCCATCAGTGAGTCGAGCACCCGGGGGGCAAATTCACCCCTCCACTTT
D: TRBD2; J: TRBJ2-5; V: TRBV19; size: .; CDR3: CASSIIAGGPGETQYF; DNA: TGTGCCAGTAGTATAATAGCGGGGGGGCCTGGGGAGACCCAGTACTTC
D: TRBD2; J: TRBJ2-1; V: TRBV6-1; size: .; CDR3: CASLPGTSGWIDEQFF; DNA: TGTGCCAGCCTTCCCGGGACTAGCGGGTGGATAGATGAGCAGTTCTTC
D: .; J: TRBJ2-7; V: TRBV5-1; size: .; CDR3: CTSSDGGRDYEQYF; DNA: TGCACCAGCTCGGACGGGGGGCGCGATTACGAGCAGTACTTC
D: .; J: TRBJ2-5; V: TRBV28; size: many; CDR3: CASSLPLGTQYF; DNA: TGTGCCAGCAGTTTACCGCTGGGGACCCAGTACTTC
D: .; J: TRBJ2-7; V: TRBV5-1; size: many; CDR3: CASSPEDFGSYEQYF; DNA: TGCGCCAGCAGCCCCGAGGACTTTGGGTCCTACGAGCAGTACTTC
D: .; J: TRBJ1-1; V: TRBV6-1; size: many; CDR3: CASSEVHLEAFF; DNA: TGTGCCAGCAGTGAAGTTCACCTAGAAGCTTTCTTT
D: .; J: TRBJ2-1; V: TRBV5-1; size: .; CDR3: CASSLGRGYNEQFF; DNA: TGCGCCAGCAGCTTGGGGCGGGGCTACAATGAGCAGTTCTTC
D: .; J: TRBJ1-5; V: TRBV2; size: .; CDR3: CASRGRASNQPQHF; DNA: TGTGCCAGCAGGGGTAGGGCCAGTAATCAGCCCCAGCATTTT